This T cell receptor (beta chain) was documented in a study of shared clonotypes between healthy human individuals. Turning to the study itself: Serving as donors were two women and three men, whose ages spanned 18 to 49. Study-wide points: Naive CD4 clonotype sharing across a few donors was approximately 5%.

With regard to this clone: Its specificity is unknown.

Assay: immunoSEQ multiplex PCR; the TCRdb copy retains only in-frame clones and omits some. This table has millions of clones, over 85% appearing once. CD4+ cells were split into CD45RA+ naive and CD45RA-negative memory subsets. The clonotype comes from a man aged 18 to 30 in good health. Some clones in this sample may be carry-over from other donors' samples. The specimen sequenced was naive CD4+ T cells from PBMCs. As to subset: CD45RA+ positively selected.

The CDR3 protein is CASSWGDTEAFF. The CDR3 DNA sequence: TGTGCCAGCAGCTGGGGGGACACTGAAGCTTTCTTT. The chain couples TRBV7-9 to TRBJ1-1; weak D call: TRBD1 (5 bases). The germline V gene has CDR1 SEHNR and CDR2 FQNEAQ (reference sequence). Trimming removed 4 bases at V and 3 bases at J, with 6 bases between. The CDR3 consists of 12 residues.